These T cell receptor beta chains were read from a single sample in a study of cytomegalovirus exposure and HLA in healthy donors. Repertoires were generated with immunoSEQ multiplex PCR, while TCRdb's copy carries only in-frame clones and drops some. The table lists 40,000 to 45,000 clones, 87% of them singletons. What was sequenced was PBMCs. The receptors shown here come from a woman aged 40 to 50 in good health and CMV-seropositive. CDR3s include the opening cysteine and the closing phenylalanine or tryptophan. Fields, in order: J gene, D gene, clone size, V gene, CDR3 DNA, CDR3 protein. D genes are given only for firm matches. Only part of the rows carry a size: once, few, many, or a class if the clone is expanded.

j_call: TRBJ1-2
d_call: -
clone_size: once
v_call: TRBV2
cdr3_nt: TGTGCCGGGGGGAGGGAGCCTAACTATGGCTACACCTTC
cdr3_aa: CAGGREPNYGYTF

j_call: TRBJ2-7
d_call: TRBD1
clone_size: -
v_call: TRBV29-1
cdr3_nt: TGCAGCGTATTAAGACAGGGGATCAACGAGCAGTACTTC
cdr3_aa: CSVLRQGINEQYF

j_call: TRBJ1-1
d_call: -
clone_size: once
v_call: TRBV27
cdr3_nt: TGTGCCAGCAGTAACCAGGGAATGAACACTGAAGCTTTCTTT
cdr3_aa: CASSNQGMNTEAFF

j_call: TRBJ2-1
d_call: TRBD2
clone_size: once
v_call: TRBV11-2
cdr3_nt: TGTGCCAGCAGCAAATGGAACGGGGGGTACAATGAGCAGTTCTTC
cdr3_aa: CASSKWNGGYNEQFF

j_call: TRBJ1-1
d_call: -
clone_size: -
v_call: TRBV6-6
cdr3_nt: TGTGCCAGCAGCCAGAGTGGACAGTACACTGAAGCTTTCTTT
cdr3_aa: CASSQSGQYTEAFF

j_call: TRBJ1-2
d_call: -
clone_size: -
v_call: TRBV7-9
cdr3_nt: TGTGCCAGCAGCTCAAACGGTCTTACGAGGATAAGTTCTAACTATGGCTACACCTTC
cdr3_aa: CASSSNGLTRISSNYGYTF

j_call: TRBJ1-2
d_call: TRBD1
clone_size: -
v_call: TRBV29-1
cdr3_nt: TGCAGCGTTCCAAATACAGGGGTACTCGGCTACACCTTC
cdr3_aa: CSVPNTGVLGYTF

j_call: TRBJ2-7
d_call: -
clone_size: -
v_call: TRBV30
cdr3_nt: TGTGCCTGGGGCCGAACCACATACGAGCAGTACTTC
cdr3_aa: CAWGRTTYEQYF

j_call: TRBJ2-3
d_call: -
clone_size: -
v_call: TRBV7-9
cdr3_nt: TGTGCCACCGAGATAAGGGGGGGGCCGGATTTT
cdr3_aa: CATEIRGGPDF

j_call: TRBJ2-1
d_call: TRBD1
clone_size: -
v_call: TRBV28
cdr3_nt: TGTGCCAGCAGCTTTCACAGGGGAGCCTACAATGAGCAGTTCTTC
cdr3_aa: CASSFHRGAYNEQFF

j_call: TRBJ2-1
d_call: -
clone_size: -
v_call: TRBV6-1
cdr3_nt: TGTGCCAGCAGCTTAAAAGGGGTCAATGAGCAGTTCTTC
cdr3_aa: CASSLKGVNEQFF

j_call: TRBJ2-7
d_call: TRBD2
clone_size: -
v_call: TRBV7-2
cdr3_nt: TGTGCCAGCAGCACACAACCAGGCGGGACTAGCGGGTACTACGAGCAGTACTTC
cdr3_aa: CASSTQPGGTSGYYEQYF

j_call: TRBJ2-7
d_call: -
clone_size: -
v_call: TRBV5-1
cdr3_nt: TGCGCCAGCAGCTCCACCGGGACTCCATCCTACGAGCAGTACTTC
cdr3_aa: CASSSTGTPSYEQYF

j_call: TRBJ2-1
d_call: -
clone_size: -
v_call: TRBV18
cdr3_nt: TGTGCCAGCTCACCATTGGGGGGGCCCAATGAGCAGTTCTTC
cdr3_aa: CASSPLGGPNEQFF

j_call: TRBJ2-7
d_call: -
clone_size: -
v_call: TRBV7-2
cdr3_nt: TGTGCCAGCAGCTTAGCGCCAGATATTAACTACGAGCAGTACTTC
cdr3_aa: CASSLAPDINYEQYF

j_call: TRBJ2-1
d_call: TRBD1
clone_size: -
v_call: TRBV15
cdr3_nt: TGTGCCACCCGGACAGGATCGGATGAGCAGTTCTTC
cdr3_aa: CATRTGSDEQFF

j_call: TRBJ2-2
d_call: TRBD1
clone_size: -
v_call: TRBV11-3
cdr3_nt: TGTGCCAGCAGCAGGGGGGACAGGGGCGGAACCGGGGAGCTGTTTTTT
cdr3_aa: CASSRGDRGGTGELFF

j_call: TRBJ2-1
d_call: -
clone_size: -
v_call: TRBV28
cdr3_nt: TGTGCCAGCAGGCCCCCGGGCCTAGAGGGCAATGAGCAGTTCTTC
cdr3_aa: CASRPPGLEGNEQFF

j_call: TRBJ1-1
d_call: -
clone_size: -
v_call: TRBV6-1
cdr3_nt: TGTGCCATCGAACGGGGGATGAACACTGAAGCTTTCTTT
cdr3_aa: CAIERGMNTEAFF

j_call: TRBJ1-1
d_call: -
clone_size: -
v_call: TRBV18
cdr3_nt: TGTGCCAGCTCAGATCAAGGGGCCCTGAACACTGAAGCTTTCTTT
cdr3_aa: CASSDQGALNTEAFF

j_call: TRBJ1-1
d_call: TRBD1
clone_size: -
v_call: TRBV7-9
cdr3_nt: TGTGCCAGCAGCTTGGGGGACAGGGAGGGCACTGAAGCTTTCTTT
cdr3_aa: CASSLGDREGTEAFF

j_call: TRBJ2-2
d_call: -
clone_size: -
v_call: TRBV19
cdr3_nt: TGTGCCAGTAGTATGGGACTCAACGGGGAGCTGTTTTTT
cdr3_aa: CASSMGLNGELFF

j_call: TRBJ2-2
d_call: TRBD1
clone_size: -
v_call: TRBV5-6
cdr3_nt: TGTGCCAGCAGCCTAATACAGGGGGCTGGGGAGCTGTTTTTT
cdr3_aa: CASSLIQGAGELFF

j_call: TRBJ2-3
d_call: -
clone_size: -
v_call: TRBV27
cdr3_nt: TGTGCCAGCAGTTTAAGGGGGGGGGTTACGCAGTATTTT
cdr3_aa: CASSLRGGVTQYF

j_call: TRBJ2-5
d_call: TRBD2
clone_size: -
v_call: TRBV7-3
cdr3_nt: TGTGCCAGCAGTCGGACTAGCGGGCCTCAAGAGACCCAGTACTTC
cdr3_aa: CASSRTSGPQETQYF

j_call: TRBJ2-5
d_call: -
clone_size: -
v_call: TRBV11-2
cdr3_nt: TGTGCCAGCAGCTTGGGTCCAGGGGGGATTCAAGAGACCCAGTACTTC
cdr3_aa: CASSLGPGGIQETQYF

j_call: TRBJ1-1
d_call: -
clone_size: -
v_call: TRBV5-5
cdr3_nt: TGTGCCAGCAGCTTGAACACAGTCCTGAACACTGAAGCTTTCTTT
cdr3_aa: CASSLNTVLNTEAFF

j_call: TRBJ2-3
d_call: -
clone_size: -
v_call: TRBV5-4
cdr3_nt: TGTGCCAGCAGCCAAAGCACAGATACGCAGTATTTT
cdr3_aa: CASSQSTDTQYF

j_call: TRBJ2-5
d_call: -
clone_size: -
v_call: TRBV19
cdr3_nt: TGTGCCAGTAGTGACCGGCGGGCCCAAGAGACCCAGTACTTC
cdr3_aa: CASSDRRAQETQYF

j_call: TRBJ1-5
d_call: TRBD1
clone_size: -
v_call: TRBV18
cdr3_nt: TGTGCCAGCTCACCAGGGACAGGGGGATGGGGCAATCAGCCCCAGCATTTT
cdr3_aa: CASSPGTGGWGNQPQHF

j_call: TRBJ2-7
d_call: -
clone_size: -
v_call: TRBV5-1
cdr3_nt: TGCGCCAGCAGCTTGGGGCCCCCAGTCCAATCCTACGAGCAGTACTTC
cdr3_aa: CASSLGPPVQSYEQYF

j_call: TRBJ2-3
d_call: TRBD2
clone_size: -
v_call: TRBV11-2
cdr3_nt: TGTGCCAGCAGTCCTCGGGGCAGCGGGGGCACACTAGATACGCAGTATTTT
cdr3_aa: CASSPRGSGGTLDTQYF

j_call: TRBJ1-3
d_call: -
clone_size: -
v_call: TRBV7-3
cdr3_nt: TGTGCCAGCAGCCCCCAGGCAGGTACTGGAAACACCATATATTTT
cdr3_aa: CASSPQAGTGNTIYF

j_call: TRBJ1-1
d_call: -
clone_size: -
v_call: TRBV6-4
cdr3_nt: TGTGCCAGCAGTGAATCTGGACAGCAGGAAGCGGCTTTCTTT
cdr3_aa: CASSESGQQEAAFF

j_call: TRBJ2-3
d_call: TRBD2
clone_size: -
v_call: TRBV2
cdr3_nt: TGTGCCAGCAGTGTCCGACTAGCGGGGACGCCCACATCCACAGATACGCAGTATTTT
cdr3_aa: CASSVRLAGTPTSTDTQYF

j_call: TRBJ2-3
d_call: -
clone_size: -
v_call: TRBV7-7
cdr3_nt: TGTGCCAGCAGCTCCGGCGGGGGCCGCACAGATACGCAGTATTTT
cdr3_aa: CASSSGGGRTDTQYF

j_call: TRBJ2-3
d_call: TRBD2
clone_size: -
v_call: TRBV19
cdr3_nt: TGTGCCAGTAGTTCGGGAGGGGACTCTCCCCCAGATACGCAGTATTTT
cdr3_aa: CASSSGGDSPPDTQYF

j_call: TRBJ1-5
d_call: TRBD1
clone_size: -
v_call: TRBV10-1
cdr3_nt: TGCGCCGGAGTCCCGGGACAGGGACTGCGCAATCAGCCCCAGCATTTT
cdr3_aa: CAGVPGQGLRNQPQHF

j_call: TRBJ1-5
d_call: -
clone_size: -
v_call: TRBV21-1
cdr3_nt: TGTGCCAGCAGCAAAGCTGGAGTGGGGGGGGCGAATCAGCCCCAGCATTTT
cdr3_aa: CASSKAGVGGANQPQHF

j_call: TRBJ1-5
d_call: TRBD1
clone_size: once
v_call: TRBV6-1
cdr3_nt: TGTGCCAGCAAAACAGGGGAGAAGGGTCAGCCCCAGCATTTT
cdr3_aa: CASKTGEKGQPQHF

j_call: TRBJ1-1
d_call: -
clone_size: -
v_call: TRBV28
cdr3_nt: TGTGCCAGCAGAGTTTCCCGGGTAACCGAAGCTTTCTTT
cdr3_aa: CASRVSRVTEAFF

j_call: TRBJ1-2
d_call: -
clone_size: few
v_call: TRBV6-5
cdr3_nt: TGTGCCAGCATGGTTTCCCCGGAAGGGGTATGTGGCTACACCTTC
cdr3_aa: CASMVSPEGVCGYTF

j_call: TRBJ2-3
d_call: -
clone_size: -
v_call: TRBV4-1
cdr3_nt: TGCGCCAGCAGCCACAAGGACAGTCGCACAGATACGCAGTATTTT
cdr3_aa: CASSHKDSRTDTQYF

j_call: TRBJ1-1
d_call: TRBD1
clone_size: -
v_call: TRBV7-2
cdr3_nt: TGTGCCAGCAGCTTAACCCCGGGACAGCTGATTTCGGAAGCTTTCTTT
cdr3_aa: CASSLTPGQLISEAFF

j_call: TRBJ2-7
d_call: -
clone_size: -
v_call: TRBV10-3
cdr3_nt: TGTGCCATCAGTCGCTCCGGGTCAGTCACCGACGAGCAGTACTTC
cdr3_aa: CAISRSGSVTDEQYF

j_call: TRBJ2-2
d_call: TRBD2
clone_size: -
v_call: TRBV7-3
cdr3_nt: TGTGCCAGCAGCTTGATGCAGCGGGAAGGCACCGGGGAGCTGTTTTTT
cdr3_aa: CASSLMQREGTGELFF

j_call: TRBJ1-6
d_call: -
clone_size: -
v_call: TRBV2
cdr3_nt: TGTGCCAGCAGTGAAGTAGCTCCCGGTGGTAATTCACCCCTCCACTTT
cdr3_aa: CASSEVAPGGNSPLHF

j_call: TRBJ2-1
d_call: TRBD2
clone_size: -
v_call: TRBV19
cdr3_nt: TGTGCCAGTAGTATTCGTTCTAGCGGGGCGTTCTTC
cdr3_aa: CASSIRSSGAFF

j_call: TRBJ2-2
d_call: -
clone_size: -
v_call: TRBV5-1
cdr3_nt: TGCGCCAGCAGCCTGCAGGGGCAAGACACCGGGGAGCTGTTTTTT
cdr3_aa: CASSLQGQDTGELFF